This TCR beta chain originates from a study of T cells in localized non-small cell lung cancer. Study-level findings and limits: The study found T cell clonality highest in uninvolved adjacent lung, above tumor.

Germline V gives CDR1 MNHEY, CDR2 SVGAGI. V lost 2 bases, J lost 8 bases, and 6 bases stayed unmatched. The CDR3 has 14 residues. This table comes from immunoSEQ multiplex PCR, and its TCRdb copy is limited to in-frame clones, with some not included. The table shows roughly 26,000 clones, with less than 90% occurring only once. This clone was seen a few times. Its antigen is not identified. The chain is built from TRBV6-5 and TRBJ1-2, with 9 bases aligning to TRBD1. The sequence was collected from a female donor at least 60 years old with stage II squamous cell lung carcinoma. Sequences were derived from peripheral blood, sampled before any cancer treatment. CDR3 sequence: CASSYAQGARGYTF. The CDR3 nucleotides are TGTGCCAGCAGTTACGCACAGGGGGCGCGAGGCTACACCTTC.